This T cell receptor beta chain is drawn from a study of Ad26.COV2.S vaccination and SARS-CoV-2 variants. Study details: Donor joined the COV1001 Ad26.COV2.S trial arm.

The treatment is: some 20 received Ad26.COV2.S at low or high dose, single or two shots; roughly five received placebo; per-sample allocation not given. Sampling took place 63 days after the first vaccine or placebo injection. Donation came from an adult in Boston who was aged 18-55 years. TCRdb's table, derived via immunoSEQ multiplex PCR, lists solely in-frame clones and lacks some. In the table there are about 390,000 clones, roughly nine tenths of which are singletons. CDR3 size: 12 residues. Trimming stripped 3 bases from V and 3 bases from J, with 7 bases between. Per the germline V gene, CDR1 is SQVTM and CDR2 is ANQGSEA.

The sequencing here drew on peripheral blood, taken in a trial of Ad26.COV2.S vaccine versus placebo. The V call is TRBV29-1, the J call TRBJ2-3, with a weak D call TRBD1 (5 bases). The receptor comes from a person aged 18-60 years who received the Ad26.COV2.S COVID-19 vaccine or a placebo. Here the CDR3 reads CSVDPGTDTQYF. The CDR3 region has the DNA TGCAGCGTTGACCCAGGGACAGATACGCAGTATTTT.